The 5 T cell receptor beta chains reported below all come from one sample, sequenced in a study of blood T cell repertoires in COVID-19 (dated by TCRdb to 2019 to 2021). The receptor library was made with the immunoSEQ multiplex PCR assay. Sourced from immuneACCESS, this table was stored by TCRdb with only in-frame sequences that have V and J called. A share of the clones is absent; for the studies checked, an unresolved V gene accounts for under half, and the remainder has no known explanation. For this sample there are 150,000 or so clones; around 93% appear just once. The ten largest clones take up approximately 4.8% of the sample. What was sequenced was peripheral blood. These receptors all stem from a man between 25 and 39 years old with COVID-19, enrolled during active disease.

The CDR3 reads CASSRLGLAGTDTQYF. The DNA for the CDR3 is TGTGCCAGCAGCCGATTGGGACTAGCAGGCACAGATACGCAGTATTTT. The chain recombines TRBV7-7 with TRBJ2-3; TRBD2 matches at 9 bases. This CDR3 region has 16 residues. Per the germline V gene, CDR1 is SSHAT and CDR2 is FNYEAQ (reference sequence). Losses at the gene ends were 5 bases for V and 1 base for J; bases not matched to a gene: 7.

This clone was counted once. The CDR3 coding sequence is TGTGCCAGTAGTATAGCTGGAGGAACAGGGATTAGCAATCAGCCCCAGCATTTT. Its protein is CASSIAGGTGISNQPQHF. This chain connects TRBV19 to TRBJ1-5, with D possibly being TRBD1 (6 bases). The CDR3 has 18 amino acids. V dropped 1 base and J dropped 0 bases, with 16 bases sitting between them. Germline CDR1 reads LNHDA; CDR2 reads SQIVND (reference sequence).

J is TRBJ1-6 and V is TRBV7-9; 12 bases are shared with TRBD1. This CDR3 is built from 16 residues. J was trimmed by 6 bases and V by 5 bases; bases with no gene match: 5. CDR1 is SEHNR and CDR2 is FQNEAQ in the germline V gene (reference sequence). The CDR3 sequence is CASSGRDRGPNSPLHF. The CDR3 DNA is TGTGCCAGCAGCGGCCGGGACAGGGGGCCTAATTCACCCCTCCACTTT.

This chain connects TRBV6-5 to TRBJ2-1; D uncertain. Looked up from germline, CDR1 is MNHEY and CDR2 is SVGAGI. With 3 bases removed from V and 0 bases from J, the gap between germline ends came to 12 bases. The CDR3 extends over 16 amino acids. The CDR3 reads CASSYGPWSSYNEQFF. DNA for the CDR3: TGTGCCAGCAGTTATGGCCCTTGGAGCTCCTACAATGAGCAGTTCTTC.

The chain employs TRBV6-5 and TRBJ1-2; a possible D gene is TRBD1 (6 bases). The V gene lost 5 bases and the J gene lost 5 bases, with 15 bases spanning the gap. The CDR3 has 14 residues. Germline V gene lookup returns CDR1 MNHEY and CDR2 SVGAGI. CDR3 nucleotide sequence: TGTGCCAGCAGTCAGGACAGAGGGCCTTATGGCTACACCTTC. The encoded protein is CASSQDRGPYGYTF.